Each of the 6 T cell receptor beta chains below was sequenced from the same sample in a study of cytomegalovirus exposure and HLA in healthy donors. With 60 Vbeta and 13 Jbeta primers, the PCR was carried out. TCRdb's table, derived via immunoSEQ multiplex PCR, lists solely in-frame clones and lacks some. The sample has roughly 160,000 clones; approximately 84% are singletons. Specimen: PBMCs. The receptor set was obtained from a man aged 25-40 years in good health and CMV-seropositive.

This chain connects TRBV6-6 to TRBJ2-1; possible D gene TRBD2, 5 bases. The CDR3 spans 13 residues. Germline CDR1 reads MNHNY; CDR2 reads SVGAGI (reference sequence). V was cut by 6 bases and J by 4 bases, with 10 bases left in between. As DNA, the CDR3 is TGTGCCAGCAGCCAGGACTCGTACAATGAGCAGTTCTTC. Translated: CASSQDSYNEQFF.

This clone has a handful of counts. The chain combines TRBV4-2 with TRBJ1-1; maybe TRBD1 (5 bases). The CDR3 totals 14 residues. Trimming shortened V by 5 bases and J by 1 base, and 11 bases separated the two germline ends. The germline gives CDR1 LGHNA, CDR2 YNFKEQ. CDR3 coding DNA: TGTGCCAGCAGCACAAGGGGTCCGAACACTGAAGCTTTCTTT. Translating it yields CASSTRGPNTEAFF.

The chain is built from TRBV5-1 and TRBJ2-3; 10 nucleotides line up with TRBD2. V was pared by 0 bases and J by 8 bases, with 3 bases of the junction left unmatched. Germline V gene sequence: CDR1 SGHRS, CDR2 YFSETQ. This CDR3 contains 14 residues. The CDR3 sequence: CASSLGTSGFTQYF. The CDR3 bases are TGCGCCAGCAGCTTGGGGACTAGCGGCTTTACGCAGTATTTT.

The DNA of the CDR3 is TGCGCCAGCAGCCTTACTAGCGGGATAAGCTCCTACAATGAGCAGTTCTTC. Translation gives CASSLTSGISSYNEQFF. V and J are TRBV4-3 and TRBJ2-1; TRBD2 aligns across 10 bases. The germline CDR1 and CDR2 sequences are LGHNA and YSLEER. J lost 0 bases, V lost 4 bases, and 6 bases had no gene match. There are 17 residues in the CDR3.

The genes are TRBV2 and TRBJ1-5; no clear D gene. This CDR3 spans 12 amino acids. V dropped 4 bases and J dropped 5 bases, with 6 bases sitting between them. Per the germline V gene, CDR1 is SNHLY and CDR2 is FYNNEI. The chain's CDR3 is CASSGTDQPQHF. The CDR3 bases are TGTGCCAGCAGTGGCACTGATCAGCCCCAGCATTTT.

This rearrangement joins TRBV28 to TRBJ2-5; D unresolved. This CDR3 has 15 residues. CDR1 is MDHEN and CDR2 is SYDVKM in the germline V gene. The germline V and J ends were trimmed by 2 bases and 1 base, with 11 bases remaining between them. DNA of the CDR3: TGTGCCAGCAGTTTACGACACCCTGTCCAAGAGACCCAGTACTTC. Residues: CASSLRHPVQETQYF.